This is a list of T cell receptor beta chains from one sample in a study of cytomegalovirus exposure and HLA in healthy donors. Generated by immunoSEQ multiplex PCR, the TCRdb table keeps only in-frame clones and is missing some. The table includes 150,000 to 200,000 clones, roughly three quarters detected once. Sequenced: PBMCs. The receptor source for this set is a male donor in good health and CMV-seropositive. Each CDR3 is given with its conserved first and last residue. Each record gives: J gene, D gene, clone size, V gene, CDR3 protein, CDR3 DNA. A D gene is named only where the DNA matches it firmly. Not all rows give a size; the values are once, few, many and, for expanded clones, a class.

j_gene: TRBJ2-7
d_gene: TRBD2
abundance: NA
v_gene: TRBV5-3
CDR3aa: CAASPSGGYEQYF
CDR3nt: TGTGCCGCCTCCCCTAGCGGGGGGTACGAGCAGTACTTC

j_gene: TRBJ2-1
d_gene: TRBD1
abundance: NA
v_gene: TRBV18
CDR3aa: CASSPHRGQFF
CDR3nt: TGTGCCAGCTCACCACACAGGGGGCAGTTCTTC

j_gene: TRBJ2-3
d_gene: TRBD2
abundance: NA
v_gene: TRBV4-2
CDR3aa: CASSQEGWTRWLSDTQYF
CDR3nt: TGTGCCAGCAGCCAAGAGGGGTGGACTAGGTGGTTGTCAGATACGCAGTATTTT

j_gene: TRBJ1-1
d_gene: TRBD1
abundance: NA
v_gene: TRBV4-2
CDR3aa: CASSHSADRGDTEAFF
CDR3nt: TGTGCCAGCAGCCACTCCGCGGACAGGGGAGACACTGAAGCTTTCTTT

j_gene: TRBJ2-1
d_gene: TRBD1
abundance: NA
v_gene: TRBV18
CDR3aa: CASSPGQGGEQFF
CDR3nt: TGTGCCAGCTCACCAGGACAGGGTGGCGAGCAGTTCTTC

j_gene: TRBJ2-5
d_gene: TRBD1
abundance: NA
v_gene: TRBV9
CDR3aa: CASSVGTGVSETQYF
CDR3nt: TGTGCCAGCAGCGTAGGGACAGGGGTCAGCGAGACCCAGTACTTC

j_gene: TRBJ1-1
d_gene: NA
abundance: NA
v_gene: TRBV18
CDR3aa: CASSPGGTFESFF
CDR3nt: TGTGCCAGCTCACCCGGGGGGACTTTCGAATCTTTCTTT

j_gene: TRBJ1-1
d_gene: NA
abundance: once
v_gene: TRBV10-3
CDR3aa: CAIASGVNTEAFF
CDR3nt: TGTGCCATTGCGTCGGGAGTGAACACTGAAGCTTTCTTT

j_gene: TRBJ1-2
d_gene: NA
abundance: NA
v_gene: TRBV9
CDR3aa: CASSVGPGGVDGYTF
CDR3nt: TGTGCCAGCAGCGTAGGTCCGGGAGGGGTGGATGGCTACACCTTC

j_gene: TRBJ2-5
d_gene: TRBD1
abundance: few
v_gene: TRBV5-4
CDR3aa: CASSLGPGTEVETQYF
CDR3nt: TGTGCCAGCAGCTTGGGCCCCGGGACAGAGGTGGAGACCCAGTACTTC

j_gene: TRBJ2-1
d_gene: TRBD2
abundance: few
v_gene: TRBV27
CDR3aa: CASAGLVPEQFF
CDR3nt: TGTGCCAGCGCGGGACTAGTTCCTGAGCAGTTCTTC

j_gene: TRBJ2-5
d_gene: TRBD1
abundance: NA
v_gene: TRBV2
CDR3aa: CASRDRGLDLETQYF
CDR3nt: TGTGCCAGCAGGGACAGGGGGCTCGATTTGGAGACCCAGTACTTC

j_gene: TRBJ2-7
d_gene: NA
abundance: NA
v_gene: TRBV6-5
CDR3aa: CASSRGTKSSYEQYF
CDR3nt: TGTGCCAGCAGTCGAGGAACTAAAAGCTCCTACGAGCAGTACTTC

j_gene: TRBJ1-5
d_gene: NA
abundance: NA
v_gene: TRBV18
CDR3aa: CASSPTGMSNQPQHF
CDR3nt: TGTGCCAGCTCCCCAACGGGTATGAGCAATCAGCCCCAGCATTTT

j_gene: TRBJ2-1
d_gene: NA
abundance: NA
v_gene: TRBV18
CDR3aa: CASSPVEDHEQFF
CDR3nt: TGTGCCAGCTCACCAGTGGAGGACCATGAGCAGTTCTTC

j_gene: TRBJ2-3
d_gene: NA
abundance: NA
v_gene: TRBV2
CDR3aa: CASIASGLRTDTQYF
CDR3nt: TGTGCCAGCATCGCCAGCGGGTTACGCACAGATACGCAGTATTTT

j_gene: TRBJ2-7
d_gene: TRBD2
abundance: NA
v_gene: TRBV10-3
CDR3aa: CATNVGLEDEQYF
CDR3nt: TGTGCCACCAACGTGGGACTAGAGGACGAGCAGTACTTC

j_gene: TRBJ1-2
d_gene: NA
abundance: NA
v_gene: TRBV6-6
CDR3aa: CASSYRGEGLGYTF
CDR3nt: TGTGCCAGCAGTTACCGGGGAGAGGGACTAGGCTACACCTTC

j_gene: TRBJ2-5
d_gene: TRBD1
abundance: NA
v_gene: TRBV9
CDR3aa: CASSVHPVDRGETQYF
CDR3nt: TGTGCCAGCAGCGTACACCCCGTGGACAGGGGGGAGACCCAGTACTTC

j_gene: TRBJ2-1
d_gene: NA
abundance: NA
v_gene: TRBV5-1
CDR3aa: CASSLDRRSSSYNEQFF
CDR3nt: TGCGCCAGCAGCTTGGACCGACGATCTAGCTCCTACAATGAGCAGTTCTTC

j_gene: TRBJ2-3
d_gene: TRBD2
abundance: NA
v_gene: TRBV11-3
CDR3aa: CASSLVAGGSDTQYF
CDR3nt: TGTGCCAGCAGCTTAGTGGCCGGGGGGTCAGATACGCAGTATTTT

j_gene: TRBJ2-1
d_gene: TRBD1
abundance: NA
v_gene: TRBV30
CDR3aa: CAWSGQGSTEQFF
CDR3nt: TGTGCCTGGAGCGGACAGGGTTCGACTGAGCAGTTCTTC

j_gene: TRBJ1-4
d_gene: NA
abundance: few
v_gene: TRBV4-3
CDR3aa: CASSQDYQGEKLFF
CDR3nt: TGCGCCAGCAGCCAAGATTATCAGGGAGAAAAACTGTTTTTT

j_gene: TRBJ2-7
d_gene: TRBD1
abundance: NA
v_gene: TRBV6-1
CDR3aa: CASSSPTGNEQYF
CDR3nt: TGTGCCAGCAGCTCACCGACAGGGAACGAGCAGTACTTC

j_gene: TRBJ2-1
d_gene: NA
abundance: few
v_gene: TRBV4-1
CDR3aa: CASSQDGVRGSYNEQFF
CDR3nt: TGCGCCAGCAGCCAAGATGGGGTCAGGGGATCCTACAATGAGCAGTTCTTC

j_gene: TRBJ2-6
d_gene: TRBD2
abundance: NA
v_gene: TRBV5-6
CDR3aa: CASSSLAGEAGANVLTF
CDR3nt: TGTGCCAGCAGCTCCCTAGCGGGAGAGGCAGGGGCCAACGTCCTGACTTTC

j_gene: TRBJ2-5
d_gene: TRBD1
abundance: NA
v_gene: TRBV18
CDR3aa: CASSSSTGQETQYF
CDR3nt: TGTGCCAGCTCATCTTCGACAGGGCAAGAGACCCAGTACTTC

j_gene: TRBJ1-4
d_gene: TRBD1
abundance: NA
v_gene: TRBV9
CDR3aa: CASSAWGQAREKLFF
CDR3nt: TGTGCCAGCAGCGCCTGGGGACAGGCCAGGGAAAAACTGTTTTTT

j_gene: TRBJ1-5
d_gene: TRBD1
abundance: NA
v_gene: TRBV28
CDR3aa: CASSWGTENQPQHF
CDR3nt: TGTGCCAGCAGTTGGGGGACAGAGAATCAGCCCCAGCATTTT

j_gene: TRBJ2-2
d_gene: NA
abundance: NA
v_gene: TRBV5-4
CDR3aa: CASRTTGRGGTGELFF
CDR3nt: TGTGCCAGCAGGACTACAGGCCGGGGAGGCACCGGGGAGCTGTTTTTT

j_gene: TRBJ1-4
d_gene: NA
abundance: few
v_gene: TRBV7-9
CDR3aa: CASSLVQGSHEKLFF
CDR3nt: TGTGCCAGCAGCTTAGTACAGGGATCACATGAAAAACTGTTTTTT

j_gene: TRBJ1-2
d_gene: TRBD1
abundance: NA
v_gene: TRBV5-6
CDR3aa: CASSLATGDGYTF
CDR3nt: TGTGCCAGCAGCTTGGCCACAGGGGATGGCTACACCTTC

j_gene: TRBJ2-3
d_gene: NA
abundance: NA
v_gene: TRBV7-2
CDR3aa: CASSEVSGRTDTQYF
CDR3nt: TGTGCCAGCAGCGAAGTTAGCGGACGCACAGATACGCAGTATTTT

j_gene: TRBJ2-7
d_gene: NA
abundance: NA
v_gene: TRBV5-1
CDR3aa: CASSGDNSYEQYF
CDR3nt: TGCGCCAGCAGCGGGGACAACTCCTACGAGCAGTACTTC

j_gene: TRBJ2-5
d_gene: NA
abundance: NA
v_gene: TRBV4-1
CDR3aa: CASSQDTGGGVETQYF
CDR3nt: TGCGCCAGCAGCCAAGATACAGGGGGAGGGGTTGAGACCCAGTACTTC

j_gene: TRBJ2-1
d_gene: TRBD1
abundance: NA
v_gene: TRBV18
CDR3aa: CASSYGTDSYNEQFF
CDR3nt: TGTGCCAGCTCATACGGGACAGACTCCTACAATGAGCAGTTCTTC

j_gene: TRBJ2-1
d_gene: NA
abundance: NA
v_gene: TRBV4-3
CDR3aa: CASSLGREQFF
CDR3nt: TGCGCCAGCAGCCTAGGGAGAGAGCAGTTCTTC

j_gene: TRBJ1-4
d_gene: TRBD1
abundance: NA
v_gene: TRBV4-3
CDR3aa: CASSQVGTANEKLFF
CDR3nt: TGCGCCAGCAGCCAAGTTGGGACAGCTAATGAAAAACTGTTTTTT

j_gene: TRBJ1-1
d_gene: NA
abundance: NA
v_gene: TRBV5-6
CDR3aa: CASSLARPGVEAFF
CDR3nt: TGTGCCAGCAGCTTGGCCAGGCCAGGGGTTGAAGCTTTCTTT

j_gene: TRBJ1-2
d_gene: NA
abundance: NA
v_gene: TRBV7-3
CDR3aa: CASSLGQAGGYTF
CDR3nt: TGTGCCAGCAGCTTAGGCCAGGCCGGAGGCTACACCTTC

j_gene: TRBJ2-1
d_gene: NA
abundance: NA
v_gene: TRBV9
CDR3aa: CASSVGKPNQWYSYNEQFF
CDR3nt: TGTGCCAGCAGCGTAGGAAAACCAAACCAGTGGTACTCCTACAATGAGCAGTTCTTC

j_gene: TRBJ2-7
d_gene: TRBD1
abundance: NA
v_gene: TRBV7-9
CDR3aa: CASSPGTGVYEQYF
CDR3nt: TGTGCCAGCAGCCCAGGGACAGGGGTTTACGAGCAGTACTTC

j_gene: TRBJ1-2
d_gene: NA
abundance: NA
v_gene: TRBV28
CDR3aa: CASSFQRVVYGYTF
CDR3nt: TGTGCCAGCAGTTTCCAGAGGGTCGTCTATGGCTACACCTTC

j_gene: TRBJ1-6
d_gene: TRBD1
abundance: NA
v_gene: TRBV2
CDR3aa: CASFQGRQGNSPLHF
CDR3nt: TGTGCCAGCTTTCAGGGGAGACAGGGGAATTCACCCCTCCACTTT

j_gene: TRBJ2-5
d_gene: TRBD2
abundance: NA
v_gene: TRBV7-2
CDR3aa: CASSLARAGETQYF
CDR3nt: TGTGCCAGCAGCTTAGCGAGAGCGGGGGAGACCCAGTACTTC

j_gene: TRBJ1-2
d_gene: TRBD1
abundance: NA
v_gene: TRBV7-2
CDR3aa: CASSGQGAEGYTF
CDR3nt: TGTGCCAGCAGCGGACAGGGGGCCGAGGGCTACACCTTC

j_gene: TRBJ2-5
d_gene: TRBD2
abundance: NA
v_gene: TRBV7-2
CDR3aa: CASSLRLAGGVQETQYF
CDR3nt: TGTGCCAGCAGCTTAAGACTAGCGGGGGGGGTACAAGAGACCCAGTACTTC

j_gene: TRBJ2-1
d_gene: TRBD2
abundance: NA
v_gene: TRBV30
CDR3aa: CAWSPTRTSGIYNEQFF
CDR3nt: TGTGCCTGGTCCCCCACCCGGACTAGCGGAATATACAATGAGCAGTTCTTC

j_gene: TRBJ2-5
d_gene: NA
abundance: NA
v_gene: TRBV7-2
CDR3aa: CASSSKGAGGKETQYF
CDR3nt: TGTGCCAGCAGCTCCAAAGGGGCAGGCGGTAAAGAGACCCAGTACTTC

j_gene: TRBJ1-1
d_gene: NA
abundance: few
v_gene: TRBV7-8
CDR3aa: CASRSTGSEAFF
CDR3nt: TGTGCCAGCAGGTCTACAGGGTCTGAAGCTTTCTTT

j_gene: TRBJ1-4
d_gene: NA
abundance: NA
v_gene: TRBV7-9
CDR3aa: CASSLQGGAEKLFF
CDR3nt: TGTGCCAGCAGCCTGCAGGGAGGAGCCGAAAAACTGTTTTTT

j_gene: TRBJ2-7
d_gene: TRBD2
abundance: NA
v_gene: TRBV7-6
CDR3aa: CASSFTGLAEQYF
CDR3nt: TGTGCCAGCAGCTTTACCGGACTAGCTGAGCAGTACTTC

j_gene: TRBJ1-5
d_gene: NA
abundance: NA
v_gene: TRBV5-4
CDR3aa: CASSSGGGNQPQHF
CDR3nt: TGTGCCAGCAGCTCCGGAGGGGGCAATCAGCCCCAGCATTTT

j_gene: TRBJ1-2
d_gene: TRBD1
abundance: NA
v_gene: TRBV4-2
CDR3aa: CASSQGAQGYGYTF
CDR3nt: TGTGCCAGCAGCCAAGGAGCACAGGGGTATGGCTACACCTTC

j_gene: TRBJ1-2
d_gene: NA
abundance: NA
v_gene: TRBV5-4
CDR3aa: CASSLGQGGYTF
CDR3nt: TGTGCCAGCAGCCTGGGACAAGGAGGCTACACCTTC

j_gene: TRBJ1-3
d_gene: NA
abundance: NA
v_gene: TRBV19
CDR3aa: CASSINGAAIYF
CDR3nt: TGTGCCAGTAGTATTAATGGCGCGGCCATATATTTT

j_gene: TRBJ2-3
d_gene: TRBD1
abundance: NA
v_gene: TRBV9
CDR3aa: CASSSGTADTAQYF
CDR3nt: TGTGCCAGCAGCAGTGGGACAGCGGACACTGCGCAGTATTTT

j_gene: TRBJ2-7
d_gene: NA
abundance: NA
v_gene: TRBV29-1
CDR3aa: CSVSGPSSYEQYF
CDR3nt: TGCAGCGTCTCGGGTCCCAGCTCCTACGAGCAGTACTTC

j_gene: TRBJ1-2
d_gene: TRBD1
abundance: NA
v_gene: TRBV9
CDR3aa: CASSVAQDRGRGPYGYTF
CDR3nt: TGTGCCAGCAGCGTAGCCCAGGACAGGGGGCGCGGACCCTATGGCTACACCTTC